This T cell receptor (beta chain) was retrieved from a study of tumor and adjacent non-tumor tissue in lung cancer. Study in general: Histology: under 15 adenocarcinoma, a couple of squamous cell carcinoma, 1 small cell lung cancer. The patients, around 9 men and 5 women, were about 30 to 85 with stage I to III disease.

CDR3 size: 16 residues. The trim removed 4 bases at V and 10 bases at J, leaving 16 bases unmatched. Germline CDR1 is SGHNT and CDR2 is YYREEE (reference sequence). Three rounds of nested PCR, following a modified ARM-PCR protocol, produced the TCRbeta library. One entry per CDR3 protein, called by TCRdb with MiXCR from the multiplex PCR reads. The table includes approximately 150,000 distinct CDR3 sequences, around 60% detected once. Whole-study findings and limits: Tumor TCR diversity, when higher, was linked to shorter survival. TCR diversity was significantly greater in tumor than normal lung tissue.

No cell sorting was done before RNA was extracted from the tissue. Points on this clonotype: The antigen is undetermined.

The rearrangement uses TRBV5-4 and TRBJ2-1; 8 bases fit TRBD2. The sample consisted of lung tumor tissue. The clonotype was recovered from a man in his sixties with small cell lung cancer. The CDR3 sequence: CASSKTSEGRGGEQFF. In DNA form, the CDR3 reads TGTGCCAGCAGCAAGACTAGCGAGGGACGGGGAGGGGAGCAGTTCTTC.